This TCR beta chain was identified during a study of vaccination and CD4 T cells after COVID-19. As concerns this clonotype: Its cognate antigen is unknown.

The Oncomine TCR Beta short-read assay sequenced DNA from cultured CD4+ T cells. From the PCR reads, TCRdb called clonotypes with MiXCR, one entry per CDR3 protein. Among about 14,000 distinct CDR3 sequences listed, approximately 61% were seen once. Treatment noted: roughly 11-day PBMC culture with coronavirus spike peptide pools or control peptides (ViraFEST assay). The V and J ends lost 4 bases and 5 bases respectively, with 4 bases between them. The CDR3 has 10 amino acids. Germline-derived CDR1 and CDR2 are SQVTM and ANQGSEA. The chain links TRBV29-1 to TRBJ2-3; D not resolved. The TCR originated in a human donor who had recovered from COVID-19. The sequenced material came from CD4+ T cells from blood, cultured in vitro. As DNA, the CDR3 is TGCAGCGTTGTAGGAGATACGCAGTATTTT. This codes for CSVVGDTQYF.